This TCR beta chain was documented in a study of long-term antiretroviral therapy in people with HIV. Study details: It was about a decade before the 2015 immediate-ART recommendation that the earliest samples were taken.

From germline, CDR1 is SGHRS and CDR2 YFSETQ. This CDR3 region has 15 residues. With V trimmed by 4 bases and J by 2 bases, 4 bases remained unmatched. Each HIV-infected participant was given treatment in the United States. Specimens carried roughly 0.95-11 million cryopreserved PBMC before DNA extraction. A v3.0 immunoSEQ assay was performed at survey level. Only in-frame clones appear in the TCRdb table, and some are missing; sequencing was by immunoSEQ multiplex PCR. The data contain 25,000 to 35,000 clones, 90% of them singletons. This sequence originates from a man aged 50-60 years with HIV. The source material was unsorted PBMCs, sampled 3.2 years before starting antiretroviral therapy. The rearrangement joins TRBV5-1 to TRBJ2-3; 10 nucleotides agree with TRBD2. CDR3 in DNA: TGCGCCAGCAGCCGTCTAGCGGGGGTCACAGATACGCAGTATTTT. It specifies CASSRLAGVTDTQYF.